This T cell receptor (beta chain) was retrieved from a study of CD8 T cells in Susac syndrome. Whole-study context: When their blood was taken, patients with Susac syndrome were therapy-naive, taking corticosteroids, or taking intravenous immunoglobulin alone.

TCR beta from blood CD8+ and CD4+ T cells was sequenced. The authors negatively isolated CD8+ and CD4+ T cells and FACS-enriched TEMRA cells. Germline CDR1 DFQATT, CDR2 SNEGSKA (reference sequence). The V and J ends lost 6 bases and 3 bases respectively, with 12 bases between them. The CDR3 spans 12 residues. RNA totalling about 0.45 to 1 ug underwent reverse transcription with random hexamers. TCRdb analysed the immunoSEQ multiplex PCR reads with MiXCR anew, one entry per CDR3 protein. The sample consists of more than 150,000 distinct CDR3 sequences, roughly 95% of them appearing once. This TCR was recovered from a human donor with Susac syndrome. The rearrangement uses TRBV20-1 and TRBJ2-7; D ambiguous. What was sequenced was CD4+ T cells from PBMCs. The DNA of the CDR3 is TGCAGTGCCCGCAGTGAAGTCTACGAGCAGTACTTC. Translated: CSARSEVYEQYF.